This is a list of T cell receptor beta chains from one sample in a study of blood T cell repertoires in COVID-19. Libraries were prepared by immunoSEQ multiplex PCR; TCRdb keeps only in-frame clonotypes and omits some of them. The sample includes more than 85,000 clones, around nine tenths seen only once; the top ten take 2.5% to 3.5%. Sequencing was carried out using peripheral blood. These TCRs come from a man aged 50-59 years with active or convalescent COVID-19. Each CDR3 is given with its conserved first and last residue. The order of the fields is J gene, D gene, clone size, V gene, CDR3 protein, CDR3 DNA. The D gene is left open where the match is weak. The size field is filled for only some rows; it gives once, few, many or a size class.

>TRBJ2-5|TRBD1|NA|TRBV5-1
CASSKLPGQEETQYF
TGCGCCAGCAGCAAACTTCCGGGACAGGAAGAGACCCAGTACTTC
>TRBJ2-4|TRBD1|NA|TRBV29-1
CSVGRGTGMDIQYF
TGCAGCGTTGGGCGGGGGACAGGGATGGACATTCAGTACTTC
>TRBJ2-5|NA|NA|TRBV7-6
CASSPPPRGETQYF
TGTGCCAGCAGCCCACCCCCGCGAGGAGAGACCCAGTACTTC
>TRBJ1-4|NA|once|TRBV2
CASRRTEYFF
TGTGCCAGCAGGAGGACAGAATATTTTTTT
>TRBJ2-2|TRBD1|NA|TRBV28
CASSARTGEWTGELFF
TGTGCCAGCAGTGCAAGGACAGGGGAATGGACCGGGGAGCTGTTTTTT
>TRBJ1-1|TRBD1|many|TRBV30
CAWSGQGARAEAFF
TGTGCCTGGAGCGGACAGGGGGCTCGGGCTGAAGCTTTCTTT
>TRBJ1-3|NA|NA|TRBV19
CASSPMASDSGNTIYF
TGTGCCAGCAGTCCGATGGCAAGTGACTCTGGAAACACCATATATTTT
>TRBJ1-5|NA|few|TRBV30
CAWSVERGMGNQPQHF
TGTGCCTGGAGTGTAGAAAGGGGCATGGGCAATCAGCCCCAGCATTTT
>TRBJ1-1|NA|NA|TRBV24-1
CATQGVGNTEAFF
TGTGCCACTCAAGGGGTGGGGAACACTGAAGCTTTCTTT
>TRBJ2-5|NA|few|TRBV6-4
CASSDTSSAQYF
TGTGCCAGCAGTGACACCTCGTCGGCCCAGTACTTC
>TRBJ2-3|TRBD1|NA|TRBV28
CASSDRDRGLTQYF
TGTGCCAGCAGTGACCGGGACAGGGGTTTAACGCAGTATTTT
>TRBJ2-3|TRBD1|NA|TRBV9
CAPPRTGGEWTQYF
TGTGCCCCCCCACGGACAGGGGGCGAGTGGACGCAGTATTTT
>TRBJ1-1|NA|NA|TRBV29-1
CSVRTMQGMNTEAFF
TGCAGCGTTCGGACCATGCAGGGGATGAACACTGAAGCTTTCTTT
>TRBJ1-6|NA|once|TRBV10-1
CASSRTQGFGSPLHF
TGCGCCAGCAGTCGCACACAGGGATTTGGTTCACCCCTCCACTTT
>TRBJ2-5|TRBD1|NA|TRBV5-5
CASSKGQGSLETQYF
TGTGCCAGCAGCAAGGGACAGGGGAGCTTGGAGACCCAGTACTTC
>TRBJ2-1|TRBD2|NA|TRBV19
CASSKAGGGARFYNEQFF
TGTGCCAGTAGTAAGGCTGGCGGGGGGGCCCGGTTCTACAATGAGCAGTTCTTC
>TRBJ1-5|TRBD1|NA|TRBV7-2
CASSLGPGQLNQPQHF
TGTGCCAGCAGCTTAGGGCCGGGACAGCTCAATCAGCCCCAGCATTTT
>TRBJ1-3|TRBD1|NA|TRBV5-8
CASSLERGGNTIYF
TGTGCCAGCAGCTTGGAGAGAGGGGGCAACACCATATATTTT
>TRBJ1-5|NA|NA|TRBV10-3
CAISEYSGNQPQHF
TGTGCCATCAGTGAGTACAGTGGCAATCAGCCCCAGCATTTT
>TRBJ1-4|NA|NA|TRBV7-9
CASSSSGEEKLFF
TGTGCCAGCAGCTCATCGGGGGAGGAAAAACTGTTTTTT
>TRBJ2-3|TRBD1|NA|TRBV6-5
CASRETGTNTDTQYF
TGTGCCAGCAGGGAGACAGGGACCAACACAGATACGCAGTATTTT
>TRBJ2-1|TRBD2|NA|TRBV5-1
CASSIAGGIYNEQFF
TGCGCCAGTTCTATCGCGGGGGGGATCTACAATGAGCAGTTCTTC
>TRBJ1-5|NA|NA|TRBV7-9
CASSFAGSNQPQHF
TGTGCCAGCAGCTTTGCAGGGAGCAATCAGCCCCAGCATTTT
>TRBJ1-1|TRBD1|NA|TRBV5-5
CASSDGQGAEAFF
TGTGCCAGCAGCGATGGACAGGGGGCTGAAGCTTTCTTT
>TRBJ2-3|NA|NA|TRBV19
CASSTPAGAQGDTQYF
TGTGCCAGTAGTACCCCCGCGGGGGCGCAAGGAGATACGCAGTATTTT